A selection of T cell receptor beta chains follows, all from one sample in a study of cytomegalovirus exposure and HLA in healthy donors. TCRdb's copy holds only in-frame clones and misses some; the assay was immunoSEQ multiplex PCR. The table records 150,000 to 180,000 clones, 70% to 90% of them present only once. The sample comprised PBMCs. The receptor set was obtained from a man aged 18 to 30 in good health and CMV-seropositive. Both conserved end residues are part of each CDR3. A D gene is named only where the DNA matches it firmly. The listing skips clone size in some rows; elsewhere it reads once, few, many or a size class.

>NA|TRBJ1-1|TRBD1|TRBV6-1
CASSRRTGGTEAFF
TGTGCCAGCAGTCGTAGGACAGGGGGCACTGAAGCTTTCTTT
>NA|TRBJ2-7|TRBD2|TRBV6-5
CASSYGISGGPYEQYF
TGTGCCAGCAGTTACGGAATAAGCGGGGGACCATACGAGCAGTACTTC
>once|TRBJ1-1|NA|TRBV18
CASSSGTPHPEAFF
TGTGCCAGCTCCTCCGGGACTCCCCACCCTGAAGCTTTCTTT
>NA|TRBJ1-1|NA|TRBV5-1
CASSDEGYTEAFF
TGCGCCAGCTCCGACGAGGGATACACTGAAGCTTTCTTT
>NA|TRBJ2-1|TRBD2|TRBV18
CASSPLAGSNNEQFF
TGTGCCAGCTCACCACTAGCGGGGTCTAACAATGAGCAGTTCTTC
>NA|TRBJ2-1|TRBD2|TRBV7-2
CASSLEGRSGGRNEQFF
TGTGCCAGCAGCTTAGAAGGGCGCAGCGGGGGGCGGAATGAGCAGTTCTTC
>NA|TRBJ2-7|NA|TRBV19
CASSRVTGHEQYF
TGTGCCAGTAGTAGGGTAACAGGGCACGAGCAGTACTTC
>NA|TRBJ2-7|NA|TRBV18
CASSPALNREQYF
TGTGCCAGCTCACCCGCCCTAAATCGGGAGCAGTACTTC
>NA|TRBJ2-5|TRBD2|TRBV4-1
CASSPGLAGRGTQYF
TGCGCCAGCAGCCCCGGGTTAGCGGGCCGTGGGACCCAGTACTTC
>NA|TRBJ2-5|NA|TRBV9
CASSVGAGVVQETQYF
TGTGCCAGCAGCGTAGGAGCAGGGGTGGTACAAGAGACCCAGTACTTC
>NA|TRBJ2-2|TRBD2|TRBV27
CASKRLAGGSQNTGELFF
TGTGCCAGCAAAAGACTAGCGGGGGGGTCGCAGAACACCGGGGAGCTGTTTTTT
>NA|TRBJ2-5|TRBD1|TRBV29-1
CSVERGQGRWKETQYF
TGCAGCGTTGAACGGGGACAGGGGCGGTGGAAAGAGACCCAGTACTTC
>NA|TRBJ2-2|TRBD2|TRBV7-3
CASSLPLAGGLSTGELFF
TGTGCCAGCAGCTTACCGTTAGCGGGGGGGCTGAGCACCGGGGAGCTGTTTTTT
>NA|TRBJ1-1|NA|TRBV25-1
CASSAPGTEAFF
TGTGCCAGCAGTGCTCCCGGCACTGAAGCTTTCTTT
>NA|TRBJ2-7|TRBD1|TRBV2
CASMRLGQGAREQYF
TGTGCCAGCATGAGACTAGGACAGGGGGCGCGGGAGCAGTACTTC
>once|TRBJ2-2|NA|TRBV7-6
CASSARGGAAGELFF
TGTGCCAGCAGCGCCAGAGGGGGGGCGGCCGGGGAGCTGTTTTTT